The 25 T cell receptor beta chains in this list originate from one sample, sequenced in a study of blood T cell repertoires in COVID-19. This table comes from immunoSEQ multiplex PCR, and its TCRdb copy is limited to in-frame clones, with some not included. The repertoire holds about 140,000 clones, approximately 79% seen once, with about 8.7% in the top ten. Sequenced material: peripheral blood. All receptors come from a man aged 45-65 years with active or convalescent COVID-19.

The DNA of the CDR3 is TGTGCCAGCAGCTTTTCCCCACGGGGGGGTTTGTACTTC. Encoded protein: CASSFSPRGGLYF. The chain links TRBV11-2 to TRBJ2-7; 8 nucleotides align to TRBD2. The CDR3 covers 13 residues. With V trimmed by 3 bases and J by 12 bases, 10 bases remained unmatched. CDR1 SGHAT and CDR2 FQNNGV come from the germline V gene.

The chain recombines TRBV28 with TRBJ2-3; no firm D call. Germline V CDR1 and CDR2: MDHEN, SYDVKM. The CDR3 is 14 residues long. Trimming pared 6 bases from V and 0 bases from J, leaving 10 bases between. The DNA for the CDR3 is TGTGCCAGCAGGCCTGTAACTAGCACAGATACGCAGTATTTT. Translating it yields CASRPVTSTDTQYF.

V is TRBV5-4 and J is TRBJ2-2, with 10 bases aligning to TRBD2. Germline CDR1 and CDR2: SGHNT and YYREEE (reference sequence). The junction had 5 bases not matched to a gene; V was cut back by 0 bases and J by 0 bases. The CDR3 covers 18 residues. For the CDR3, the DNA is TGTGCCAGCAGCTTGGATAGCGGGAGGCCCGCGAACACCGGGGAGCTGTTTTTT. It is translated as CASSLDSGRPANTGELFF.

V gene TRBV4-2 combines with J gene TRBJ1-2; maybe TRBD1 (6 bases). This CDR3 has 17 residues. Trimming cost V 2 bases and J 3 bases, with 19 bases left between them. CDR1 and CDR2 from the germline V gene are LGHNA and YNFKEQ. In DNA form, the CDR3 reads TGTGCCAGCAGCCAACTCCTGCGCGGGCAGGGGCACTATGGCTACACCTTC. Protein sequence: CASSQLLRGQGHYGYTF.

The rearrangement links TRBV29-1 to TRBJ1-2; D is unresolved. CDR1 SQVTM and CDR2 ANQGSEA come from the germline V gene. The CDR3 runs 11 residues. V lost 5 bases to trimming and J lost 3 bases, with 7 bases between them. In DNA, the CDR3 is TGCAGCGTTCTAGCCGACTATGGCTACACCTTC. It specifies CSVLADYGYTF.

This rearrangement joins TRBV19 to TRBJ1-2, with D uncertain. This CDR3 is built from 13 residues. Germline values: CDR1 LNHDA, CDR2 SQIVND (reference sequence). V lost 6 bases and J 0 bases, leaving 8 bases between the germline ends. The CDR3 sequence: CASRTAPNYGYTF. In nucleotides, the CDR3 is TGTGCCAGTAGAACAGCTCCTAACTATGGCTACACCTTC.

This clone was found a few times. The chain has TRBV29-1 and TRBJ2-7; 10 nucleotides line up with TRBD1. Germline V CDR1 and CDR2: SQVTM, ANQGSEA. V shed 0 bases, J shed 5 bases, and the junction held 7 bases outside the gene matches. CDR3 length: 15 amino acids. CDR3 coding DNA: TGCAGCGTTGAAGATCGGACAGGGGGGTCGAACGAGCAGTACTTC. This gives the protein CSVEDRTGGSNEQYF.

V gene TRBV5-3 combines with J gene TRBJ2-1, with 8 bases matching TRBD2. TRBV5-3 is placed among ORFs of uncertain function. The CDR3 totals 18 residues. V was clipped by 0 bases and J by 0 bases; unmatched bases: 8. The DNA of the CDR3 is TGTGCCAGAAGCTTGGCCCCGGCGGGGGGAAGCTCCTACAATGAGCAGTTCTTC. Amino acids: CARSLAPAGGSSYNEQFF.

Only a few counts were recorded for this clone. The rearrangement uses TRBV19 and TRBJ2-1; tentative D call: TRBD2 (7 bases). V lost 1 base to trimming and J lost 9 bases, with 16 bases between them. Germline V gene data show CDR1 as LNHDA and CDR2 as SQIVND (reference sequence). The CDR3 covers 15 residues. The CDR3 loop reads CASSIAGGGSSEQFF. The CDR3 region has the DNA TGTGCCAGTAGTATAGCGGGCGGGGGCTCTAGTGAGCAGTTCTTC.

This chain uses TRBV11-1 with TRBJ2-6, with D possibly TRBD1 on 5 matching bases. This CDR3 spans 15 amino acids. V was clipped by 5 bases and J by 0 bases, with 8 bases between them. Germline V gene lookup returns CDR1 SGHAT and CDR2 FQDESV (reference sequence). This chain's CDR3 is CASSAGLSGANVLTF. CDR3 nucleotides: TGTGCCAGCAGCGCAGGGCTCTCTGGGGCCAACGTCCTGACTTTC.

This chain uses TRBV3-1 (or the pseudogene TRBV3-2) with TRBJ1-6; TRBD1 matches 7 bases. V lost 5 bases, J lost 8 bases, and 9 bases stayed unmatched. The CDR3 length is 15 residues. Germline CDR1 is LGHDT and CDR2 is YNNKEL (reference sequence). The CDR3 DNA reads as TGTGCCAGCAGCGAGACAGGGCTTGGAGATTCACCCCTCCACTTT. Protein product: CASSETGLGDSPLHF.

This clone has a handful of counts. J is TRBJ2-2 and V is TRBV5-1; 10 nucleotides align to TRBD2. This CDR3 has 16 residues. In germline, CDR1 is SGHRS, CDR2 YFSETQ. V dropped 4 bases and J dropped 4; count of bases not matched to a gene: 7. The CDR3 loop reads CASSTWIAGGTGELFF. CDR3 sequence (DNA): TGCGCCAGCAGCACTTGGATAGCGGGAGGCACCGGGGAGCTGTTTTTT.

The V call is TRBV5-1, the J call TRBJ1-2; D is undetermined. The length of the CDR3 is 13 residues. Germline CDR1 SGHRS, CDR2 YFSETQ. V lost 5 bases to trimming and J lost 0 bases, with 8 bases between them. CDR3 nucleotide sequence: TGCGCCAGCAGAACGGAGCCTAACTATGGCTACACCTTC. It is translated as CASRTEPNYGYTF.

The chain combines TRBV6-6 with TRBJ1-2; 10 nucleotides line up with TRBD1. The CDR3 contains 14 residues. J was trimmed by 7 bases and V by 11 bases; bases with no gene match: 13. Germline V CDR1 and CDR2: MNHNY, SVGAGI (reference sequence). CDR3 nucleotide sequence: TGTGCCTCAAAGGAGGGACAGGGGCTTAGTGGCTACACCTTC. Translation: CASKEGQGLSGYTF.

CDR3 in DNA: TGTGCCAGTAGTACGGGACAGATGGTTTCACCCCTCCACTTT. Protein product: CASSTGQMVSPLHF. V and J are TRBV19 and TRBJ1-6; 7 positions match TRBD1. Germline V CDR1 and CDR2: LNHDA, SQIVND (reference sequence). Trimming cost V 4 bases and J 9 bases; bases outside gene matches: 6. The CDR3 runs to 14 residues.

The V gene is TRBV6-6, the J gene TRBJ1-2; 10 bases map to TRBD1. The CDR3 runs to 14 residues. The V and J ends lost 0 bases and 11 bases, in that order; junction bases with no gene match: 6. Germline V CDR1 and CDR2: MNHNY, SVGAGI (reference sequence). The CDR3 region has the DNA TGTGCCAGCAGTTACTCCGGGACAGGGGAAAAGTACACCTTC. This sequence encodes CASSYSGTGEKYTF.

The sample holds one count of this clone. The V and J genes are TRBV5-6 and TRBJ2-1; 11 nucleotides agree with TRBD2. The CDR3 has 19 residues. Per germline, CDR1 SGHDT and CDR2 YYEEEE. The J segment lost 0 bases and the V segment lost 2 bases, leaving 10 bases of the junction unmatched. CDR3 sequence: CASSFPTSGTFSSYNEQFF. In nucleotides, the CDR3 is TGTGCCAGCAGCTTTCCGACTAGCGGGACCTTCAGCTCCTACAATGAGCAGTTCTTC.

The rearrangement uses TRBV20-1 and TRBJ2-1; the D gene is possibly TRBD1 (5 bases). The CDR3 loop spans 11 amino acids. The V and J ends lost 4 bases and 8 bases respectively, with 9 bases between them. Germline-derived CDR1 and CDR2 are DFQATT and SNEGSKA (reference sequence). CDR3 bases: TGCAGTGCTATAGCAGGGTATGAGCAGTTCTTC. Amino acid sequence: CSAIAGYEQFF.

The chain uses TRBV19 and TRBJ2-7, with 11 bases matching TRBD2. CDR1 is LNHDA, CDR2 SQIVND, per germline (reference sequence). With 2 bases clipped from V and 10 bases from J, the junction kept 7 bases outside the gene matches. This CDR3 comprises 14 residues. The CDR3 loop is CASSISGLAVEQYF. CDR3 bases: TGTGCCAGTAGTATATCGGGACTAGCGGTAGAACAGTACTTC.

J is TRBJ2-1 and V is TRBV3-1 (or the pseudogene TRBV3-2), with 11 positions matching TRBD2. CDR3 size: 16 residues. V trimming: 4 bases; J trimming: 0 bases; junction bases outside the gene matches: 2. CDR1 is LGHDT, CDR2 YNNKEL, per germline (reference sequence). This CDR3 is CASSPTSGSSYNEQFF. The DNA for the CDR3 is TGTGCCAGCAGCCCTACTAGCGGGAGCTCCTACAATGAGCAGTTCTTC.

The count of this clone is one. The V gene is TRBV7-3, the J gene TRBJ2-4, with a weak D call TRBD1 (5 bases). Trimming shortened V by 5 bases and J by 3 bases, and 11 bases separated the two germline ends. Germline V lookup: CDR1 SGHTA, CDR2 FQGTGA. The CDR3 is made up of 14 amino acids. CDR3 in DNA: TGTGCCAGCAGCCCTGGACATAGCAAAAACATTCAGTACTTC. Residues: CASSPGHSKNIQYF.

The chain couples TRBV7-2 to TRBJ2-7; no definite D call. This CDR3 has 15 residues. Germline V gene data show CDR1 as SGHTA and CDR2 as FQGNSA. V was pared by 0 bases and J by 1 base, with 10 bases between. The CDR3 nucleotides are TGTGCCAGCAGCTTAGCCCCGACTGGATCCTACGAGCAGTACTTC. Protein: CASSLAPTGSYEQYF.

Only a few counts were recorded for this clone. The chain links TRBV5-1 to TRBJ1-4; 9 bases are a match to TRBD1. CDR1 is SGHRS, CDR2 YFSETQ, per germline. The CDR3 extends over 15 amino acids. Unmatched junction bases numbered 9, after V lost 4 bases and J lost 8 bases. The CDR3 spells CASSIRQGDGEKLFF. The CDR3 DNA reads as TGCGCCAGCAGCATCAGACAGGGGGACGGAGAAAAACTGTTTTTT.

This chain joins TRBV9 and TRBJ1-3, with D perhaps TRBD1 (5 bases). The CDR3 extends over 13 amino acids. Deletions cut 4 bases from V and 13 bases from J, with 18 bases between. CDR1 and CDR2 (germline): SGDLS, YYNGEE. This CDR3 reads CASSPRGMGDIYF. In nucleotides, the CDR3 is TGTGCCAGCAGCCCCCGGGGGATGGGGGATATATATTTT. Complete variable domain (other parts from reference TRBV9 and TRBJ1-3): DSGVTQTPKHLITATGQRVTLRCSPRSGDLSVYWYQQSLDQGLQFLIQYYNGEERAKGNILERFSAQQFPDLHSELNLSSLELGDSALYFCASSPRGMGDIYFGEGSWLTVV.

The V call is TRBV5-4, the J call TRBJ1-2; the D gene is possibly TRBD1 (6 bases). Germline CDR1 is SGHNT and CDR2 is YYREEE (reference sequence). V was trimmed by 4 bases and J by 4 bases, leaving 17 bases between them. CDR3 length: 15 residues. The CDR3 bases are TGTGCCAGCAGCCTCGTGGGGGGGCGAGTCTATGGCTACACCTTC. Protein: CASSLVGGRVYGYTF.